The 19 T cell receptor beta chains below all came from one sample that was sequenced in a study of breast tumors, draining lymph nodes, adjacent tissues. TCRdb re-derived calls from the multiplex PCR reads in MiXCR, one entry per CDR3 protein. The sample has about 230,000 distinct CDR3 sequences; roughly 32% are singletons. The lymph nodes were axillary draining lymph nodes from breast cancer patients. Specimen: axillary lymph node tissue. All receptors come from a female donor with breast cancer. Some clones in this sample may be carry-over from other donors' samples.

The sample holds many counts of this clonotype. The chain has TRBV2 and TRBJ2-7; D gene unclear. The CDR3 is made up of 11 amino acids. Trimming took off 4 bases at V and 5 bases at J, with 6 bases between the two ends. Germline loops: CDR1 SNHLY, CDR2 FYNNEI. The CDR3 DNA sequence: TGTGCCAGCAGTGCTCAAAACGAGCAGTACTTC. Protein sequence: CASSAQNEQYF.

This clonotype showed up many times. This chain joins TRBV9 and TRBJ2-3; D call uncertain. In germline, CDR1 is SGDLS, CDR2 YYNGEE. The CDR3 runs to 11 residues. Trimming left V 2 bases short and J 6 bases short, with 4 bases between. CDR3 sequence (DNA): TGTGCCAGCAGCGTGAGGGATACGCAGTATTTT. Encoded protein: CASSVRDTQYF.

This clonotype showed up many times. This rearrangement joins TRBV2 to TRBJ1-5, with 7 bases that match TRBD1. This CDR3 is 20 amino acids long. From germline, CDR1 is SNHLY and CDR2 FYNNEI. V shed 3 bases, J shed 2 bases, and the junction held 19 bases outside the gene matches. This chain's CDR3 is CASSDPGTETIVNGNQPQHF. The CDR3, as DNA: TGTGCCAGCAGTGACCCTGGGACAGAGACGATAGTGAACGGCAATCAGCCCCAGCATTTT.

This clonotype has at least ten counts. This chain joins TRBV12-3 or TRBV12-4 and TRBJ2-7; D may be TRBD1 (5 bases). V lost 5 bases, J lost 0 bases, and 11 bases lay in between. The length of the CDR3 is 14 residues. The CDR3 here is CASSKTVNSYEQYF. CDR3 sequence (DNA): TGTGCCAGCAGTAAGACAGTCAACTCCTACGAGCAGTACTTC.

The rearrangement uses TRBV5-1 and TRBJ2-6; maybe TRBD1 (8 bases). The length of the CDR3 is 17 residues. The V end was cut by 4 bases, the J end by 0 bases, with 14 bases between. Germline CDR1 is SGHRS and CDR2 is YFSETQ. The CDR3 spells CASSNRGGRSGANVLTF. The CDR3, as DNA: TGCGCCAGCAGCAACAGGGGGGGGCGCTCTGGGGCCAACGTCCTGACTTTC.

This clonotype has ten or more counts. The chain carries TRBV5-1 and TRBJ1-2; perhaps TRBD1 as D (6 bases). The CDR3 extends over 14 amino acids. Germline CDR1 reads SGHRS; CDR2 reads YFSETQ. Trimming removed 1 base at V and 5 bases at J, with 12 bases between. The CDR3 loop is CASSLWQGSYGYTF. CDR3 sequence (DNA): TGCGCCAGCAGCTTGTGGCAGGGGTCATATGGCTACACCTTC. The full variable domain, in which reference TRBV5-1 and TRBJ1-2 provide the parts outside the CDR3, is KAGVTQTPRYLIKTRGQQVTLSCSPISGHRSVSWYQQTPGQGLQFLFEYFSETQRNKGNFPGRFSGRQFSNSRSEMNVSTLELGDSALYLCASSLWQGSYGYTFGSGTRLTVV.

The table lists this clonotype with many counts. J is TRBJ2-5 and V is TRBV20-1; TRBD2 aligns across 12 bases. This CDR3 region has 17 residues. Germline loops: CDR1 DFQATT, CDR2 SNEGSKA (reference sequence). The junction had 16 bases not matched to a gene; V was cut back by 6 bases and J by 5 bases. CDR3: CSAMTSGSHSSGETQYF. CDR3 nucleotide sequence: TGCAGTGCAATGACTAGCGGGAGTCATTCATCCGGGGAGACCCAGTACTTC.

Only a few counts were recorded for this clonotype. V and J are TRBV27 and TRBJ1-2, with D unresolved. CDR1 is MNHEY, CDR2 SMNVEV, per germline (reference sequence). Trimming left V 5 bases short and J 5 bases short, with 12 bases between. This CDR3 contains 13 residues. The CDR3 nucleotides read TGTGCCAGCAGTCCCTCCGGACCTTATGGCTACACCTTC. Its protein is CASSPSGPYGYTF.

The CDR3 bases are TGTGCCAGCAGTCCACAAGGGGGGGGCACTGAAGCTTTCTTT. It is translated as CASSPQGGGTEAFF. V usage is TRBV2 and J usage is TRBJ1-1, with D maybe TRBD1 (6 bases). Trimming removed 5 bases from V and 4 bases from J, with 14 bases in between. CDR1 and CDR2 (germline): SNHLY, FYNNEI. This CDR3 is built from 14 residues.

This clonotype was counted ten times or more. The chain recombines TRBV5-6 with TRBJ1-4; D is ambiguous. V lost 0 bases and J lost 6, with 9 bases in between. The CDR3 has 14 amino acids. CDR1 and CDR2 from the germline V gene are SGHDT and YYEEEE. CDR3 loop: CASSLAGYYEKLFF. The CDR3, as DNA: TGTGCCAGCAGCTTGGCTGGGTATTATGAAAAACTGTTTTTT. The whole variable domain, remainder taken from reference TRBV5-6 and TRBJ1-4, is DAGVTQSPTHLIKTRGQQVTLRCSPKSGHDTVSWYQQALGQGPQFIFQYYEEEERQRGNFPDRFSGHQFPNYSSELNVNALLLGDSALYLCASSLAGYYEKLFFGSGTQLSVL.

This clonotype was picked up many times. This chain joins TRBV11-2 and TRBJ2-2, with 9 positions matching TRBD1. This CDR3 spans 16 amino acids. V was pared by 5 bases and J by 3 bases, with 7 bases of the junction left unmatched. Germline values: CDR1 SGHAT, CDR2 FQNNGV. The CDR3 DNA sequence: TGTGCCAGCAGCCGAGGACAGGGGACTTACACCGGGGAGCTGTTTTTT. This gives the protein CASSRGQGTYTGELFF.

About this clonotype itself: The junction does not match germline at one end; this may be a read error. Here the CDR3 DNA reads TGTGCCAGCAGTCCCACCCCTGGCAATGAGCCGTTCTTC. It is translated as CASSPTPGNEPFF. The chain couples TRBV6-2 or TRBV6-3 to TRBJ2-1; D remains unclear. CDR1 is MNHEY, CDR2 SVGEGT, per germline. The CDR3 consists of 13 residues.

The CDR3 nucleotides read TGTGCCAGCAGTTACTTAAGCACTGAAGCTTTCTTT. Amino acid sequence: CASSYLSTEAFF. The gene calls are TRBV6-6 and TRBJ1-1; D ambiguous. Germline assignment: CDR1 MNHNY and CDR2 SVGAGI (reference sequence). CDR3 length equals 12 residues. V was cut by 1 base and J by 4 bases, with 4 bases left in between.

V is TRBV15 and J is TRBJ2-5, with D perhaps given as TRBD1 or TRBD2 (6 bases each). The V end lost 0 bases, the J end lost 5 bases, and 19 bases lay between the germline ends. The CDR3 length is 17 residues. The V gene's germline CDR1 is LNHNV and CDR2 YYDKDF (reference sequence). CDR3 in DNA: TGTGCCACCAGCAGAGAAGTCAGGGGAGGAGGTGGGGAGACCCAGTACTTC. Amino acids: CATSREVRGGGGETQYF. Full variable domain (missing parts from reference TRBV15 and TRBJ2-5): DAMVIQNPRYQVTQFGKPVTLSCSQTLNHNVMYWYQQKSSQAPKLLFHYYDKDFNNEADTPDNFQSRRPNTSFCFLDIRSPGLGDTAMYLCATSREVRGGGGETQYFGPGTRLLVL.

The chain combines TRBV5-1 with TRBJ2-7; TRBD2 agrees at 15 bases. The CDR3 totals 16 residues. V shed 4 bases, J shed 6 bases, and the junction held 8 bases outside the gene matches. From germline, CDR1 is SGHRS and CDR2 YFSETQ. CDR3 amino acids: CASSPWTSGRAREQYF. The DNA of the CDR3 is TGCGCCAGCAGCCCCTGGACTAGCGGGAGGGCCCGCGAGCAGTACTTC.

This clonotype was counted ten times or more. The V and J genes are TRBV7-9 and TRBJ2-4, with D perhaps matching TRBD2 (7 bases). Germline V lookup: CDR1 SEHNR, CDR2 FQNEAQ (reference sequence). V dropped 2 bases and J dropped 2 bases, with 16 bases sitting between them. There are 17 residues in the CDR3. In DNA, the CDR3 is TGTGCCAGCAGCTTACATGCGGGGGCCCACACCAAAAACATTCAGTACTTC. It translates to CASSLHAGAHTKNIQYF.

This clonotype was observed at least ten times. The V and J genes are TRBV6-2 or TRBV6-3 and TRBJ1-5; the D is unclear. Deletions cut 3 bases from V and 6 bases from J, with 12 bases between. Germline assignment: CDR1 MNHEY and CDR2 SVGEGT. This CDR3 region has 14 residues. CDR3 loop: CASSYGEWVQPQHF. Here the CDR3 DNA reads TGTGCCAGCAGTTATGGGGAATGGGTTCAGCCCCAGCATTTT.

In its sample, this clonotype was seen many times. The chain carries TRBV6-5 and TRBJ2-7, with a weak D call TRBD2 (6 bases). Germline CDR1 is MNHEY and CDR2 is SVGAGI. Trimming removed 7 bases from V and 4 bases from J, with 8 bases in between. This CDR3 region has 11 residues. The CDR3 is CASKEGYEQYF. In DNA, the CDR3 is TGTGCCAGCAAGGAGGGTTACGAGCAGTACTTC.

This clonotype was recorded many times. Just one base apart from a much larger clone, this may be a read error. The gene calls are TRBV20-1 and TRBJ2-7, with 9 nucleotides matching TRBD2. There are 17 residues in the CDR3. CDR1 is DFQATT and CDR2 is SNEGSKA in the germline V gene (reference sequence). The trim removed 4 bases at V and 0 bases at J, leaving 13 bases unmatched. In nucleotides, the CDR3 is TGCAGTGCTACCAGTGCCCGGACTAGCGCGACCTCCTACGAGCAGTACTTC. Amino acid sequence: CSATSARTSATSYEQYF.